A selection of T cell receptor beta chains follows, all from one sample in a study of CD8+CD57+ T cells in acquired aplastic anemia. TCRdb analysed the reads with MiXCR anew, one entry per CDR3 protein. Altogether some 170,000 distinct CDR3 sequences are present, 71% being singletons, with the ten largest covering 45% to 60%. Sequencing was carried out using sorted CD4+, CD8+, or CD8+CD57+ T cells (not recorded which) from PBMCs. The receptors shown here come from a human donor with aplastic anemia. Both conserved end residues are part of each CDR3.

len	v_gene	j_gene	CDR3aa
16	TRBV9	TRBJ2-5	CASSVLSGMGQETQYF
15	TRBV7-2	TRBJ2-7	CASSSNNLAGVEQYF
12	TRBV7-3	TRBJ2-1	CASSPTLGEQFF
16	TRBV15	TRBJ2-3	CATSRGTSGEPDTQYF
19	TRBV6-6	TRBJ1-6	CASSYSRGQVISYNSPLHF
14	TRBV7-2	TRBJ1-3	CASSFLNTGNTIYF
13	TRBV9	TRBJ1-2	CASSPAGLDGYTF
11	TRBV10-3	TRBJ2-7	CAIRDSNEQYF
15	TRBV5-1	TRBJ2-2	CASSLDRGGTGELFF
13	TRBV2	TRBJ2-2	CARGQPNTGELFF
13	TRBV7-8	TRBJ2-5	CASSLVPGQTQYF
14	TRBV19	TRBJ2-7	CASSMGAVSYEQYF
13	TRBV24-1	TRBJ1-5	CATQGLGNQPQHF
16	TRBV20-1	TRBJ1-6	CSARLLGAYGNSPLHF
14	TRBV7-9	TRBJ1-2	CASSLAPRGQGYTF
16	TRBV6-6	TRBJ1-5	CASSAQTGRSNQPQHF
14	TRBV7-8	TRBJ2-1	CASSTHRGGGEQFF
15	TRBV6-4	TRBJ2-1	CASSDLASEYGEQFF
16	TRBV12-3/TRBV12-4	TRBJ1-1	CASSSLGEGINTEAFF
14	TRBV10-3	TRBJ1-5	CAISVDRGNQPQHF
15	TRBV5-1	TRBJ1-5	CASSQDGHSNQPQHF
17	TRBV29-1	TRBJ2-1	CSVDGGGSGGAYNEQFF
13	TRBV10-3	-	CATTPVPQETQYF
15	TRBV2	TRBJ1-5	CASRGAGQGNQPQHF
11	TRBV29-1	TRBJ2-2	CSVLGLGELFF
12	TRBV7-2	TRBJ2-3	CASRLGADTQYF
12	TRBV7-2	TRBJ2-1	CASAKGQNLQFF
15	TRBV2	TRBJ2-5	CASSEGQMYQETQYF
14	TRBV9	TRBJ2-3	CASSGLLGEDTQYF
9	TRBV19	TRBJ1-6	CASSYPSHF
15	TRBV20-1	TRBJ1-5	CSASAGTEGIQPQHF
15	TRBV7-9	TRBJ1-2	CASSQARDGFLGYTF